Reported below is one T cell receptor beta chain. Its antigen is still unknown. The data were obtained in a study of cytomegalovirus exposure and HLA in healthy donors. On the study more broadly: Of all 360 or so donors who were genotyped, roughly 81% belonged to the Caucasian-associated ancestry cluster.

Findings and limits, study-wide: In a later analysis, HLA-associated beta chains showed higher expansion and lower generation probabilities than comparable chains. A previous analysis found most TCR beta V segments productive roughly 87% or roughly 30% of the time. A later analysis found that most CMV-associated TCR beta chains appeared HLA-restricted.

V lost 1 base, J lost 7 bases, and 2 bases stayed unmatched. The germline V gene has CDR1 MGHDK and CDR2 SYGVNS. The CDR3 covers 14 residues. PCR involved 60 Vbeta and 13 Jbeta primers. The repertoire was sequenced with immunoSEQ multiplex PCR; TCRdb's copy has only in-frame clones and lacks some. This repertoire shows about 300,000 clones, just over 85% found once; its top ten account for roughly 4%. This chain uses TRBV25-1 with TRBJ2-2, with TRBD1 matching 8 bases. The sample taken for sequencing was PBMCs. The receptor's source is a man in his forties in good health and CMV-seropositive. The CDR3 sequence: CASSEFDRGGELFF. The CDR3 nucleotides read TGTGCCAGCAGTGAATTCGACAGGGGCGGGGAGCTGTTTTTT.